These 31 T cell receptor beta chains share one sample of origin, sequenced in a study of blood T cell repertoires in COVID-19. The protocol was immunoSEQ multiplex PCR, while the TCRdb copy is restricted to in-frame clones and leaves out a portion. The sample yields roughly 280,000 clones, approximately 91% seen once. The specimen was peripheral blood. The source is a woman in her twenties or thirties with COVID-19, enrolled during active disease.

This clone was recorded a few times. The CDR3: CASSLTSRTTNEKLFF. The CDR3 coding sequence is TGTGCCAGCAGCTTAACATCCAGGACAACTAATGAAAAACTGTTTTTT. This chain uses TRBV7-2 with TRBJ1-4; D is uncertain. The germline V gene has CDR1 SGHTA and CDR2 FQGNSA. V shed 2 bases and J shed 0 bases, with 10 bases lying between them. This CDR3 is 16 amino acids long.

This chain joins TRBV7-9 and TRBJ2-7; 7 bases are a match to TRBD1. The V gene end was trimmed by 5 bases and the J gene end by 7 bases; junction bases not matched to a gene: 14. This CDR3 is built from 15 residues. Germline-derived CDR1 and CDR2 are SEHNR and FQNEAQ (reference sequence). The CDR3, as DNA: TGTGCCAGCAGCCCCCCCGGGACACGGACAGGAGAGCAGTACTTC. The encoded protein is CASSPPGTRTGEQYF.

Only a few counts were recorded for this clone. The genes are TRBV19 and TRBJ2-7; 7 nucleotides match TRBD1. CDR3 length: 10 amino acids. Germline loops: CDR1 LNHDA, CDR2 SQIVND (reference sequence). Unmatched junction bases numbered 5, after V lost 11 bases and J lost 7 bases. CDR3 residues: CAETGWEQYF. DNA for the CDR3: TGTGCCGAGACAGGGTGGGAGCAGTACTTC. The complete variable domain, with remaining parts taken from reference TRBV19 and TRBJ2-7, reads DGGITQSPKYLFRKEGQNVTLSCEQNLNHDAMYWYRQDPGQGLRLIYYSQIVNDFQKGDIAEGYSVSREKKESFPLTVTSAQKNPTAFYLCAETGWEQYFGPGTRLTVT.

This chain links TRBV15 with TRBJ2-1; no clear D gene. This CDR3 comprises 15 residues. Per the germline V gene, CDR1 is LNHNV and CDR2 is YYDKDF (reference sequence). V was shortened by 0 bases and J by 3 bases, with 9 bases between the two germline ends. The CDR3 is CATSRDLNSYNEQFF. CDR3 bases: TGTGCCACCAGCAGAGATCTTAATAGCTACAATGAGCAGTTCTTC.

A remark on this clone: The identical CDR3 is also encoded by other nucleotide sequences in the sample. The CDR3 bases are TGTGCCAGCAGCGTCGGACTAGCGGGAGCCTACGAGCAGTACTTC. Protein: CASSVGLAGAYEQYF. The V call is TRBV9, the J call TRBJ2-7; 13 nucleotides agree with TRBD2. V shed 2 bases, J shed 2 bases, and the junction held 1 base outside the gene matches. The CDR3 is made up of 15 amino acids. Looked up from germline, CDR1 is SGDLS and CDR2 is YYNGEE.

This chain joins TRBV3-1 (or the pseudogene TRBV3-2) and TRBJ2-7, with 11 bases fitting TRBD1. V trimming: 6 bases; J trimming: 2 bases; junction bases outside the gene matches: 9. The CDR3 length is 16 residues. Germline loops: CDR1 LGHDT, CDR2 YNNKEL (reference sequence). The CDR3 loop is CASSHHRDRGTYEQYF. The CDR3 DNA is TGTGCCAGCAGTCACCACCGGGACAGGGGGACCTACGAGCAGTACTTC.

CDR3 amino acids: CATEGGTYEQYF. CDR3 sequence (DNA): TGTGCCACCGAGGGAGGTACCTACGAGCAGTACTTC. V usage is TRBV28 and J usage is TRBJ2-7, with D maybe TRBD2 (6 bases). Germline V gene lookup returns CDR1 MDHEN and CDR2 SYDVKM. This CDR3 comprises 12 residues. V dropped 10 bases and J dropped 2 bases, with 12 bases sitting between them.

Remarks on this clone: Within the sample, other DNA sequences also encode this same CDR3. The chain couples TRBV27 to TRBJ2-3, with a weak D call TRBD2 (5 bases). The CDR3 consists of 13 residues. The germline CDR1 and CDR2 sequences are MNHEY and SMNVEV (reference sequence). V lost 3 bases to trimming and J lost 1 base, with 5 bases between them. In nucleotides, the CDR3 is TGTGCCAGCAGTTTGAGGGGCACAGATACGCAGTATTTT. Protein sequence: CASSLRGTDTQYF.

The chain employs TRBV5-4 and TRBJ1-6, with no clear D. The CDR3 consists of 13 residues. Trimming removed 1 base at V and 7 bases at J, with 6 bases between. Germline values: CDR1 SGHNT, CDR2 YYREEE (reference sequence). The CDR3 protein is CASSLPSNSPLHF. The CDR3 coding sequence is TGTGCCAGCAGCTTGCCTTCGAATTCACCCCTCCACTTT. Full variable domain (missing parts from reference TRBV5-4 and TRBJ1-6): ETGVTQSPTHLIKTRGQQVTLRCSSQSGHNTVSWYQQALGQGPQFIFQYYREEENGRGNFPPRFSGLQFPNYSSELNVNALELDDSALYLCASSLPSNSPLHFGNGTRLTVT.

The chain employs TRBV5-1 and TRBJ2-7; D not certain. The CDR3 is 12 residues long. The V and J ends lost 2 bases and 4 bases respectively, with 7 bases between them. Germline-derived CDR1 and CDR2 are SGHRS and YFSETQ. CDR3 bases: TGCGCCAGCAGCTTTGATAGTTACGAGCAGTACTTC. It yields the protein CASSFDSYEQYF.

The V and J genes are TRBV6-5 and TRBJ2-7, with 8 bases matching TRBD2. From germline, CDR1 is MNHEY and CDR2 SVGAGI. The CDR3 sequence is 16 residues long. Unmatched junction bases numbered 11, after V lost 2 bases and J lost 5 bases. The CDR3 region is CASSYGRAGVFNEQYF. The CDR3 DNA follows: TGTGCCAGCAGTTACGGACGAGCGGGAGTGTTCAACGAGCAGTACTTC.

This rearrangement joins TRBV6-2 or TRBV6-3 to TRBJ1-1; 7 bases are shared with TRBD1. Germline V gene data show CDR1 as MNHEY and CDR2 as SVGEGT. The CDR3 loop spans 16 amino acids. J lost 0 bases, V lost 2 bases, and 6 bases had no gene match. CDR3 loop: CASSYGPGGMNTEAFF. CDR3 DNA sequence: TGTGCCAGCAGTTACGGGCCAGGGGGGATGAACACTGAAGCTTTCTTT.

The chain recombines TRBV9 with TRBJ2-7; 7 nucleotides match TRBD2. The V gene end was trimmed by 0 bases and the J gene end by 2 bases; junction bases not matched to a gene: 5. The CDR3 is 15 residues long. Germline CDR1 is SGDLS and CDR2 is YYNGEE. The CDR3 DNA sequence: TGTGCCAGCAGCGTAGGAGCGGGGTACCCCTACGAGCAGTACTTC. This sequence encodes CASSVGAGYPYEQYF. Based on the CDR3 plus reference TRBV9 and TRBJ2-7, the full variable domain is DSGVTQTPKHLITATGQRVTLRCSPRSGDLSVYWYQQSLDQGLQFLIQYYNGEERAKGNILERFSAQQFPDLHSELNLSSLELGDSALYFCASSVGAGYPYEQYFGPGTRLTVT.

The J gene is TRBJ1-5, the V gene TRBV7-9; maybe TRBD1 (6 bases). CDR3 size: 16 residues. In germline, CDR1 is SEHNR, CDR2 FQNEAQ (reference sequence). The germline V and J ends were trimmed by 7 bases and 2 bases, with 18 bases remaining between them. This chain's CDR3 is CASILGRGNGNQPQHF. The CDR3 nucleotides are TGTGCCAGCATCCTTGGGAGGGGGAATGGCAATCAGCCCCAGCATTTT.

A single count supports this clone. This chain links TRBV4-2 with TRBJ2-7; TRBD1 matches at 7 bases. CDR1 LGHNA and CDR2 YNFKEQ come from the germline V gene. The length of the CDR3 is 15 residues. V shed 2 bases and J 1 base; nucleotides not matched to a gene: 5. This CDR3 is CASSQIQGSSYEQYF. CDR3 DNA sequence: TGTGCCAGCAGCCAAATACAGGGGTCTTCCTACGAGCAGTACTTC.

The chain is built from TRBV30 and TRBJ1-5, with TRBD1 as a possible D gene (5 bases). Germline CDR1 and CDR2: GTSNPN and SVGIG (reference sequence). CDR3 length: 13 amino acids. The V end was cut by 5 bases, the J end by 2 bases, with 10 bases between. CDR3 DNA: TGTGCCTGGGCGGGGGGAGGCAATCAGCCCCAGCATTTT. Amino acid sequence: CAWAGGGNQPQHF.

This chain joins TRBV11-2 and TRBJ2-7, with 7 bases that match TRBD1. The CDR3 has 17 amino acids. Germline lookup yields CDR1 SGHAT and CDR2 FQNNGV. V shed 6 bases and J 0 bases; nucleotides not matched to a gene: 14. CDR3 amino acids: CASRRTYRGPSSYEQYF. Here the CDR3 DNA reads TGTGCCAGCAGGCGAACATACAGGGGACCCAGCTCCTACGAGCAGTACTTC.

The CDR3 DNA reads as TGTGCCAGCAGTTTATCAGGGGCCGGTTCACCCCTCCACTTT. As protein: CASSLSGAGSPLHF. The V call is TRBV27, the J call TRBJ1-6; TRBD1 is a possible D gene (5 bases). The germline CDR1 and CDR2 sequences are MNHEY and SMNVEV (reference sequence). This CDR3 has 14 residues. V was pared by 0 bases and J by 9 bases, with 9 bases between.

The chain combines TRBV18 with TRBJ1-2, with TRBD1 matching over 8 bases. This CDR3 is 16 amino acids long. Germline loops: CDR1 KGHSH, CDR2 LQKENI. The trim removed 1 base at V and 6 bases at J, leaving 10 bases unmatched. CDR3 protein: CASSPQLGQGLDGYTF. The CDR3 DNA reads TGTGCCAGCTCACCACAGCTAGGACAGGGATTGGATGGCTACACCTTC.

The chain combines TRBV28 with TRBJ2-1; D gene uncertain. The CDR3 contains 15 residues. Germline CDR1 reads MDHEN; CDR2 reads SYDVKM. Trimming left V 6 bases short and J 0 bases short, with 12 bases between. The CDR3 protein is CASSNQKSSYNEQFF. In DNA, the CDR3 is TGTGCCAGCAGCAATCAAAAGAGCTCCTACAATGAGCAGTTCTTC.

This clone has a single count. V is TRBV5-1 and J is TRBJ2-2, with TRBD2 matching over 15 bases. CDR3 length: 18 amino acids. In germline, CDR1 is SGHRS, CDR2 YFSETQ. V lost 2 bases and J lost 5; bases outside the gene matches: 7. The CDR3 region is CASSFSGTSGRYTGELFF. CDR3 in DNA: TGCGCCAGCAGCTTTTCCGGGACTAGCGGGAGGTATACCGGGGAGCTGTTTTTT.

The rearrangement joins TRBV28 to TRBJ1-5; TRBD1 matches at 9 bases. The CDR3 has 17 residues. The trim removed 3 bases at V and 3 bases at J, leaving 9 bases unmatched. Germline values: CDR1 MDHEN, CDR2 SYDVKM. The CDR3 DNA sequence: TGTGCCAGCAGTTTGTCCCGGGACAGGGAAGACAATCAGCCCCAGCATTTT. It encodes CASSLSRDREDNQPQHF.

The CDR3 sequence: CASSKSGAGELFF. CDR3 in DNA: TGTGCCAGCAGCAAGAGCGGTGCCGGGGAGCTGTTTTTT. The chain uses TRBV7-9 and TRBJ2-2; possibly TRBD2 for D (5 bases). Between the trimmed V and J ends, which lost 5 bases and 6 bases, there was a span of 10 bases. The germline gives CDR1 SEHNR, CDR2 FQNEAQ (reference sequence). The CDR3 length is 13 residues.

The chain combines TRBV21-1 with TRBJ1-1. TRBV21-1 is assigned pseudogene status. The CDR3 covers 15 residues. The DNA for the CDR3 is TGTGCCAGCAGCAAAGGTTCCGCCGGAGACACTGAAGCTTTCTTT. It yields the protein CASSKGSAGDTEAFF.

V is TRBV30 and J is TRBJ1-2; 8 positions agree with TRBD1. The germline CDR1 and CDR2 sequences are GTSNPN and SVGIG (reference sequence). The V segment lost 8 bases and the J segment 4 bases; nucleotides outside the gene matches: 6. This CDR3 is built from 12 residues. The chain's CDR3 is CAGIRGLYGYTF. The CDR3 DNA reads as TGTGCCGGCATCAGGGGGCTCTATGGCTACACCTTC.

The genes are TRBV5-6 and TRBJ2-7; 8 bases map to TRBD1. There are 12 residues in the CDR3. The ends lost 7 bases at V and 4 bases at J; junction bases unmatched: 4. The germline V gene has CDR1 SGHDT and CDR2 YYEEEE. CDR3 in amino acids: CASGRQGYEQYF. CDR3 nucleotide sequence: TGTGCCAGCGGACGACAGGGGTACGAGCAGTACTTC.

The chain carries TRBV6-5 and TRBJ2-7; 9 bases agree with TRBD1. V lost 6 bases and J lost 6; bases outside the gene matches: 6. CDR1 and CDR2 (germline): MNHEY, SVGAGI. The CDR3 totals 13 residues. The DNA of the CDR3 is TGTGCCAGCAGCTGGGACAGGGATATCGAGCAGTACTTC. This sequence encodes CASSWDRDIEQYF.

V usage is TRBV28 and J usage is TRBJ2-3; 10 nucleotides align to TRBD2. The CDR3 spans 16 residues. Looked up from germline, CDR1 is MDHEN and CDR2 is SYDVKM. The V segment lost 1 base and the J segment 3 bases; nucleotides outside the gene matches: 4. In DNA, the CDR3 is TGTGCCAGCAGTTTATCCGCTAGCGGGAGAACAGATACGCAGTATTTT. This translates into CASSLSASGRTDTQYF.

The chain is built from TRBV30 and TRBJ1-1; D is uncertain. V was pared by 1 base and J by 8 bases, with 11 bases between. Per germline, CDR1 GTSNPN and CDR2 SVGIG (reference sequence). The CDR3 runs to 12 residues. The CDR3 sequence: CAWSGQILEAFF. Written as DNA, the CDR3 is TGTGCCTGGAGTGGCCAGATTTTGGAAGCTTTCTTT. Drawing the rest from reference TRBV30 and TRBJ1-1, the complete variable domain is SQTIHQWPATLVQPVGSPLSLECTVEGTSNPNLYWYRQAAGRGLQLLFYSVGIGQISSEVPQNLSASRPQDRQFILSSKKLLLSDSGFYLCAWSGQILEAFFGQGTRLTVV.

The chain employs TRBV6-2 or TRBV6-3 and TRBJ2-5; possibly TRBD1 for D (6 bases). The CDR3 length is 12 residues. With 5 bases removed from V and 5 bases from J, the gap between germline ends came to 9 bases. Germline CDR1 and CDR2: MNHEY and SVGEGT. CDR3 residues: CASSLGAETQYF. In DNA form, the CDR3 reads TGTGCCAGCAGTCTGGGGGCGGAGACCCAGTACTTC.

This clone was counted only a few times. The V gene is TRBV28, the J gene TRBJ1-2; TRBD1 aligns across 7 bases. This CDR3 has 14 residues. The V and J ends lost 3 bases and 8 bases, in that order; junction bases with no gene match: 9. Germline assignment: CDR1 MDHEN and CDR2 SYDVKM. The CDR3 sequence is CASSFPDRAGGYTF. Written as DNA, the CDR3 is TGTGCCAGCAGTTTCCCTGACAGGGCGGGAGGCTACACCTTC.